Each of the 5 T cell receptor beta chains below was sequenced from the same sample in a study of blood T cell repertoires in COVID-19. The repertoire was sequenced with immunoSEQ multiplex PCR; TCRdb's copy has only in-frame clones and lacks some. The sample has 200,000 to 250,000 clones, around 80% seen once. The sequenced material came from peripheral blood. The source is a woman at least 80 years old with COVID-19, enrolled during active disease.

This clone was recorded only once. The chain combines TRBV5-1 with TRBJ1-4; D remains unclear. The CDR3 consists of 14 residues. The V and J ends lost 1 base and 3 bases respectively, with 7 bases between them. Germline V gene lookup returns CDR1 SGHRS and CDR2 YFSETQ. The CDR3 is CASSLTGANEKLFF. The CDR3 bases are TGCGCCAGCAGCTTGACCGGGGCTAATGAAAAACTGTTTTTT.

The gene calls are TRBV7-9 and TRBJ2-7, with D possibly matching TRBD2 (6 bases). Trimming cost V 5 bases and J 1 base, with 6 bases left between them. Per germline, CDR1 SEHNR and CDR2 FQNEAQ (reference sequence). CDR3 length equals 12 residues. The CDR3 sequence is CASSGTSYEQYF. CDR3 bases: TGTGCCAGCAGCGGGACTTCCTACGAGCAGTACTTC.

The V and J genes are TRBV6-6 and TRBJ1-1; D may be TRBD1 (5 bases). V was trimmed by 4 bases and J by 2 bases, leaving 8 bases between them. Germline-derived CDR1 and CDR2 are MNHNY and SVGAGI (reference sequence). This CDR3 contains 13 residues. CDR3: CASSSQGNTEAFF. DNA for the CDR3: TGTGCCAGCAGTTCCCAGGGAAACACTGAAGCTTTCTTT.

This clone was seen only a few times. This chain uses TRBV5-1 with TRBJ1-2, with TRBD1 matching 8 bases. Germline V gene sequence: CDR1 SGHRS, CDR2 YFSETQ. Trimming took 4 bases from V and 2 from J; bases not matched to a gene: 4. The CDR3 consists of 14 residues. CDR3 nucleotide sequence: TGCGCCAGCAGCCCCGACAGGGGAAACTATGGCTACACCTTC. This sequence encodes CASSPDRGNYGYTF.

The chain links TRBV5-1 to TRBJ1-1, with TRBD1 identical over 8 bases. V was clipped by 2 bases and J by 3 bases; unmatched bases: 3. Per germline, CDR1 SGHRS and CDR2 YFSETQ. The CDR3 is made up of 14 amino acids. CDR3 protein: CASSFQGADTEAFF. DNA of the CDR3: TGCGCCAGCAGCTTCCAGGGGGCGGACACTGAAGCTTTCTTT.